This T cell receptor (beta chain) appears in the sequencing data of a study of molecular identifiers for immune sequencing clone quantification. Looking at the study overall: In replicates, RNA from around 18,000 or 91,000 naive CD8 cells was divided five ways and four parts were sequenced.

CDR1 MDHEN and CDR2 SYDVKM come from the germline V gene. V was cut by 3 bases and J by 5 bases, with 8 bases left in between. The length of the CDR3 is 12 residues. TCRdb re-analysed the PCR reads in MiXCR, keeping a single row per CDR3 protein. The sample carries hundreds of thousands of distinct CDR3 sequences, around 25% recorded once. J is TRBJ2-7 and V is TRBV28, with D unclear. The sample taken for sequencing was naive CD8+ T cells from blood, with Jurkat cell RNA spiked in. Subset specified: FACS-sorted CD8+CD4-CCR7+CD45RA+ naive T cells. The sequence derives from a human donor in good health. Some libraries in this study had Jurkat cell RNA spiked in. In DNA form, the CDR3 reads TGTGCCAGCAGTTTTGCCAAGCACGAGCAGTACTTC. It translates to CASSFAKHEQYF.